This T cell receptor (beta chain) was profiled in a study of T cell responses to AZD1222 COVID-19 vaccine. General study points: Dominant CD4 TCR responses targeted spike regions 160-218 and 743-854. Clonal diversity was possibly underestimated, and the donors were mostly white British, with more females. Nearly half of the spike-specific TCRs reportedly recognize variant regions that carry no mutations.

Details on this clone: Its antigen is unidentified.

Second-dose intervals near 4 or 12 weeks were combined. Trimming took 5 bases from V and 4 from J, leaving 5 bases between them. Germline V lookup: CDR1 KGHSH, CDR2 LQKENI. The CDR3 consists of 11 residues. Sequencing was performed with immunoSEQ multiplex PCR; in TCRdb, only in-frame clones are kept and a portion is missing. Among fewer than 150,000 clones listed, roughly 90% were seen once. This clonotype was obtained from an adult who received the AZD1222 COVID-19 vaccine. The chain is built from TRBV18 and TRBJ1-1, with D unresolved. This sample comprised peripheral blood, obtained 28 days after the second AZD1222 dose. The CDR3 sequence: CASSIGTEAFF. Written as DNA, the CDR3 is TGTGCCAGCTCAATCGGCACTGAAGCTTTCTTT.